This is a list of T cell receptor beta chains from one sample in a study of cytomegalovirus exposure and HLA in healthy donors. Sequenced by immunoSEQ multiplex PCR; TCRdb stores in-frame clones only, minus some. This table holds around 190,000 clones, around 77% found once. The sequenced sample was PBMCs. The source is a woman aged 18-30 years in good health and CMV-seronegative. The CDR3 runs from the conserved cysteine through the conserved F or W. The order of the fields is J gene, clone size, V gene, D gene, CDR3 protein, CDR3 DNA. The D gene is left open where the match is weak. Clone size is stated in some rows and not others, as once, few, many or a class when expanded.

TRBJ1-1 . TRBV27 TRBD1 CASSLVRTGDEAFF TGTGCCAGCAGTTTAGTCCGGACAGGGGATGAAGCTTTCTTT
TRBJ2-7 . TRBV21-1 . CASTGWGDEQYF TGTGCCAGCACAGGTTGGGGGGACGAGCAGTACTTC
TRBJ2-1 . TRBV6-5 TRBD2 CASSPPGLAGDEQFF TGTGCCAGCAGTCCTCCGGGACTAGCGGGGGATGAGCAGTTCTTC
TRBJ2-7 . TRBV27 TRBD1 CASSQTGDSYEQYF TGTGCCAGCAGCCAGACAGGGGATTCCTACGAGCAGTACTTC
TRBJ2-7 once TRBV12-2 . CASRFLGLAGEKYEQYF TGTGCAAGTCGCTTTCTCGGACTAGCGGGGGAGAAATACGAGCAGTACTTC
TRBJ1-2 . TRBV4-2 . CASSQAGQPESGYTF TGTGCCAGCAGCCAAGCGGGACAACCCGAGAGTGGCTACACCTTC
TRBJ2-1 few TRBV2 TRBD2 CASEASGAYNEQFF TGTGCCAGCGAGGCTAGCGGGGCATACAATGAGCAGTTCTTC
TRBJ2-2 . TRBV5-8 . CASSLVRRASYTGELFF TGTGCCAGCAGCTTGGTGCGGCGGGCGTCGTACACCGGGGAGCTGTTTTTT
TRBJ1-2 . TRBV4-2 TRBD1 CASSQERGQHYGYTF TGTGCCAGCAGCCAAGAGAGGGGGCAACACTATGGCTACACCTTC
TRBJ1-1 . TRBV7-3 TRBD1 CASSLNPGQGKNTEAFF TGTGCCAGCAGCTTAAACCCCGGACAGGGCAAGAACACTGAAGCTTTCTTT
TRBJ2-3 once TRBV18 . CASSPPAAGPYTDTQYF TGTGCCAGCTCACCACCAGCGGCGGGGCCCTACACAGATACGCAGTATTTT
TRBJ2-5 once TRBV7-3 . CASSPNAGAGETQYF TGTGCCAGCAGCCCGAATGCAGGCGCGGGGGAGACCCAGTACTTC
TRBJ2-5 . TRBV5-1 . CASSLKGVQETQYF TGCGCCAGCAGCTTGAAGGGGGTCCAAGAGACCCAGTACTTC
TRBJ2-1 . TRBV7-8 TRBD1 CASTHRGRHNEQFF TGTGCCAGCACCCACAGGGGGCGACACAATGAGCAGTTCTTC
TRBJ2-1 . TRBV7-9 TRBD2 CASSLFRTSGSSYNEQFF TGTGCCAGCAGCTTATTTCGGACTAGCGGGAGCTCCTACAATGAGCAGTTCTTC
TRBJ2-5 . TRBV4-1 TRBD2 CASSPLAGGRETQYF TGCGCCAGCAGCCCCTTAGCGGGGGGCCGCGAGACCCAGTACTTC
TRBJ1-1 . TRBV7-6 . CASSLQILNTEAFF TGTGCCAGCAGCTTACAGATCCTCAACACTGAAGCTTTCTTT
TRBJ1-5 . TRBV18 . CASSTGTQNQPQHF TGTGCCAGCTCAACAGGGACACAAAATCAGCCCCAGCATTTT
TRBJ2-2 . TRBV7-2 TRBD2 CASSLGGGRNTGELFF TGTGCCAGCAGCTTAGGGGGCGGGAGGAACACCGGGGAGCTGTTTTTT
TRBJ1-1 once TRBV7-9 . CASRSDNRVYTEAFF TGTGCCAGCAGATCCGATAACAGGGTTTACACTGAAGCTTTCTTT
TRBJ1-2 . TRBV6-1 . CASSEAPGGGTTYGYTF TGTGCCAGCAGTGAAGCTCCCGGGGGTGGGACCACGTATGGCTACACCTTC
TRBJ1-5 once TRBV19 TRBD1 CASSPGQGREPQHF TGTGCCAGTTCTCCGGGACAGGGTAGGGAGCCCCAGCATTTT
TRBJ1-5 few TRBV5-3 . CARSLEVADQPQHF TGTGCCAGAAGCTTGGAAGTCGCGGATCAGCCCCAGCATTTT
TRBJ1-5 . TRBV30 . CAWTGESGQPQHF TGTGCCTGGACAGGGGAATCGGGTCAGCCCCAGCATTTT
TRBJ2-2 . TRBV11-2 TRBD1 CASSYDRGVGELFF TGTGCCAGCAGCTACGACAGGGGGGTCGGGGAGCTGTTTTTT
TRBJ1-1 . TRBV5-6 . CASSLLRGGIDTEAFF TGTGCCAGCAGCCTCCTGCGGGGGGGGATCGACACTGAAGCTTTCTTT
TRBJ2-7 . TRBV6-5 TRBD1 CASSYSPGQPYEQYF TGTGCCAGCAGTTACTCACCGGGACAGCCCTACGAGCAGTACTTC
TRBJ2-2 . TRBV2 TRBD2 CASSDRTSEGTGELFF TGTGCCAGCAGTGACCGGACTAGCGAAGGCACCGGGGAGCTGTTTTTT
TRBJ2-7 . TRBV5-1 . CASSRLDSPYEQYF TGCGCCAGCAGCCGTCTGGACAGCCCCTACGAGCAGTACTTC